These 10 T cell receptor beta chains came from one sample sequenced in a study of shared clonotypes between healthy human individuals. TCRdb's table, derived via immunoSEQ multiplex PCR, lists solely in-frame clones and lacks some. Of approximately 2.4 million clones in the sample, approximately 94% were seen once. Sequenced: naive CD4+ T cells sorted from blood. The subset is: CD45RA+ positively selected. These receptors originate from a man aged 18 to 30 in good health.

The rearrangement uses TRBV4-1 and TRBJ2-5; D is perhaps TRBD1 (7 bases). This CDR3 comprises 18 residues. Trimming removed 1 base from V and 2 bases from J, with 20 bases in between. Germline-derived CDR1 and CDR2 are MGHRA and YSYEKL. The CDR3 reads CASSQVFAGGTPQETQYF. Here the CDR3 DNA reads TGCGCCAGCAGCCAAGTCTTTGCAGGGGGGACACCTCAAGAGACCCAGTACTTC.

The rearrangement joins TRBV30 to TRBJ2-3, with 8 bases aligning to TRBD1. Germline lookup yields CDR1 GTSNPN and CDR2 SVGIG (reference sequence). This CDR3 region has 16 residues. After removal of 0 bases from V and 2 bases from J, the junction contained 7 bases not matched to a gene. In DNA form, the CDR3 reads TGTGCCTGGAGTGTAGGGTCGACAGGGGTCACAGATACGCAGTATTTT. Amino acid sequence: CAWSVGSTGVTDTQYF.

As concerns this clone: The same CDR3 is also encoded by other DNA sequences in this sample. J is TRBJ1-2 and V is TRBV30, with TRBD1 identical over 11 bases. CDR3 length: 11 residues. J gave up 8 bases and V 7 bases, and 3 bases lay outside the gene matches. Germline-derived CDR1 and CDR2 are GTSNPN and SVGIG (reference sequence). CDR3 in amino acids: CALGQGEGYTF. CDR3 nucleotide sequence: TGTGCCTTGGGACAGGGGGAAGGCTACACCTTC. Together with reference TRBV30 and TRBJ1-2, the CDR3 gives the full variable domain: SQTIHQWPATLVQPVGSPLSLECTVEGTSNPNLYWYRQAAGRGLQLLFYSVGIGQISSEVPQNLSASRPQDRQFILSSKKLLLSDSGFYLCALGQGEGYTFGSGTRLTVV.

The chain recombines TRBV6-1 with TRBJ2-5, with 14 bases lining up with TRBD2. The CDR3 extends over 17 amino acids. CDR1 is MNHNS, CDR2 SASEGT, per germline. The J segment lost 1 base and the V segment lost 4 bases, leaving 5 bases of the junction unmatched. CDR3 amino acids: CASSVSGTSGGQETQYF. The DNA for the CDR3 is TGTGCCAGCAGTGTTTCCGGGACTAGCGGGGGCCAAGAGACCCAGTACTTC.

The rearrangement uses TRBV2 and TRBJ2-2, with D perhaps assigned TRBD1 or TRBD2 (5 bases each). Germline V gene sequence: CDR1 SNHLY, CDR2 FYNNEI. V lost 6 bases, J lost 6 bases, and 14 bases lay in between. CDR3 length: 14 amino acids. DNA of the CDR3: TGTGCCAGCAGACCCGTTGGGGGACCCGGGGAGCTGTTTTTT. This codes for CASRPVGGPGELFF.

The chain couples TRBV11-2 to TRBJ1-3; D ambiguous. The CDR3 runs to 15 residues. Trimming pared 0 bases from V and 4 bases from J, leaving 10 bases between. The germline CDR1 and CDR2 sequences are SGHAT and FQNNGV. CDR3 bases: TGTGCCAGCAGCTTAGACTCCCGAGTGGGAAACACCATATATTTT. Translation: CASSLDSRVGNTIYF.

The genes are TRBV7-2 and TRBJ2-5; D gene ambiguous. This CDR3 spans 13 amino acids. Trimming removed 4 bases from V and 2 bases from J, with 8 bases in between. The germline V gene has CDR1 SGHTA and CDR2 FQGNSA. The CDR3 sequence: CASSSQGQETQYF. For the CDR3, the DNA is TGTGCCAGCAGCTCCCAAGGGCAAGAGACCCAGTACTTC.

The chain recombines TRBV4-3 with TRBJ2-7, with TRBD1 matching 7 bases. Germline-derived CDR1 and CDR2 are LGHNA and YSLEER. This CDR3 has 16 residues. The V and J ends lost 0 bases and 1 base, in that order; junction bases with no gene match: 6. The CDR3 DNA reads as TGCGCCAGCAGCCAAGAGTTCTCGGGACAGTCCTACGAGCAGTACTTC. Translating gives CASSQEFSGQSYEQYF.

V usage is TRBV6-5 and J usage is TRBJ2-7; the match to TRBD2 covers 10 bases. The CDR3 loop spans 15 amino acids. Germline-derived CDR1 and CDR2 are MNHEY and SVGAGI. The junction had 8 bases not matched to a gene; V was cut back by 5 bases and J by 4 bases. This CDR3 reads CASSRFTSGIYEQYF. CDR3 nucleotides: TGTGCCAGCAGTCGCTTCACTAGCGGGATTTACGAGCAGTACTTC.

This clone is a singleton in its sample. J is TRBJ1-1 and V is TRBV2; 7 bases fit TRBD1. The CDR3 length is 13 residues. V shed 5 bases and J 7 bases; nucleotides not matched to a gene: 7. Germline assignment: CDR1 SNHLY and CDR2 FYNNEI. The CDR3 region is CASSSLGTVEAFF. For the CDR3, the DNA is TGTGCCAGCAGTTCCCTGGGGACAGTTGAAGCTTTCTTT.